These T cell receptor beta chains were read from a single sample in a study of cytomegalovirus exposure and HLA in healthy donors. Only in-frame clones appear in the TCRdb table, and some are missing; sequencing was by immunoSEQ multiplex PCR. The profile shows some 91,000 clones, roughly 80% of them singletons. Material: PBMCs. These receptors all come from a man aged 35 to 55 in good health and CMV-seropositive. CDR3s include the opening cysteine and the closing phenylalanine or tryptophan. The order of the fields is CDR3 length, D gene, clone size, V gene, J gene, CDR3 DNA, CDR3 protein. The D gene is left open where the match is weak. Clone size, where shown, is once, few, many, or a class for clones that have expanded.

>16|TRBD2|.|TRBV4-1|TRBJ2-7
TGCGCCAGCAGCCTCCTGGGGACTAGCGGATCCTACGAGCAGTACTTC
CASSLLGTSGSYEQYF
>13|.|once|TRBV7-2|TRBJ2-2
TGTGCCAGCACCCAGGGCGTGGGCGGGGAGCTGTTTTTT
CASTQGVGGELFF
>15|TRBD2|.|TRBV6-6|TRBJ2-7
TGTGCCAGCACCGGGGGACTAGCGGCCAGCTACGAGCAGTACTTC
CASTGGLAASYEQYF
>13|.|.|TRBV6-5|TRBJ2-7
TGTGCCAGCAGACGACAGAACTCCTACGAGCAGTACTTC
CASRRQNSYEQYF
>13|.|.|TRBV10-3|TRBJ1-3
TGTGCCATCAGTGACAACTCTGGAAACACCATATATTTT
CAISDNSGNTIYF
>16|TRBD1|.|TRBV27|TRBJ1-5
TGTGCCAGCAGTCTAGACAGGGTCTCCAGCAATCAGCCCCAGCATTTT
CASSLDRVSSNQPQHF
>13|.|.|TRBV7-3|TRBJ2-1
TGTGCCAGCAGCTTAGCGGCGAGAGGTGAGCAGTTCTTC
CASSLAARGEQFF
>15|TRBD2|.|TRBV7-9|TRBJ2-1
TGTGCCAGCAGCTGTGGGGGGGGAACCTACAATGAGCAGTTCTTC
CASSCGGGTYNEQFF
>14|.|.|TRBV27|TRBJ2-1
TGTGCCAGCAGTTTATCAACTAGCCTCGATGAGCAGTTCTTC
CASSLSTSLDEQFF
>14|TRBD1|.|TRBV5-1|TRBJ1-2
TGCGCCAGCAGCCCGGGACAGCCGGTCTATGGCTACACCTTC
CASSPGQPVYGYTF
>15|.|.|TRBV4-3|TRBJ2-2
TGCGCCAGCAGCCTCAGGGTCCTTCGGCCCGGGGAGCTGTTTTTT
CASSLRVLRPGELFF
>14|TRBD1|.|TRBV6-5|TRBJ2-5
TGTGCCAGCAGTTCCACAGGGGGCTTAGAGACCCAGTACTTC
CASSSTGGLETQYF
>13|TRBD2|.|TRBV10-3|TRBJ2-7
TGTGCCATCAGACTAGCGGGAACCTACGAGCAGTACTTC
CAIRLAGTYEQYF
>14|.|few|TRBV5-1|TRBJ1-2
TGCGCCAGCAGCTTGGCGGTCGGGGACTATGGCTACACCTTC
CASSLAVGDYGYTF
>12|.|.|TRBV19|TRBJ2-3
TGTGCCACCGGGAGTAGGGAAGATACGCAGTATTTT
CATGSREDTQYF
>14|.|.|TRBV27|TRBJ1-1
TGTGCCAGCAGGCCGAGAGCTATGAACACTGAAGCTTTCTTT
CASRPRAMNTEAFF
>16|TRBD1|medium-sized|TRBV6-6|TRBJ1-1
TGTGCCAGCAGCCCCGCTATCGGGACAGGCAACACTGAAGCTTTCTTT
CASSPAIGTGNTEAFF
>14|.|.|TRBV9|TRBJ2-5
TGTGCCAGCAGCGTAGATTCCCACGCAGTGGCCCAGTACTTC
CASSVDSHAVAQYF
>16|TRBD1|.|TRBV19|TRBJ1-2
TGTGCCAGTAGAGAAACAGGACAGGGGAATAACTATGGCTACACCTTC
CASRETGQGNNYGYTF
>12|.|.|TRBV2|TRBJ2-7
TGTGCCAGCAGAGGGGAATTTTACGAGCAGTACTTC
CASRGEFYEQYF
>15|TRBD1|few|TRBV6-1|TRBJ2-5
TGTGCCAGCAAGCGTGGGACAGGAGATTTGGAGACCCAGTACTTC
CASKRGTGDLETQYF
>16|TRBD2|.|TRBV27|TRBJ2-1
TGTGCCAGCAGTAGAACTAGCGGGGGGTCCTACAATGAGCAGTTCTTC
CASSRTSGGSYNEQFF
>15|TRBD2|.|TRBV6-5|TRBJ2-7
TGTGCCAGCAGACTCGGGACTAGAGAATCCTACGAGCAGTACTTC
CASRLGTRESYEQYF
>15|.|.|TRBV28|TRBJ1-1
TGTGCCAGCAGACGCCCGGGGGGGTGGGTCACTGAAGCTTTCTTT
CASRRPGGWVTEAFF
>13|.|.|TRBV11-2|TRBJ2-5
TGTGCCAGCAGCTTAGAACCCCCCGGGACCCAGTACTTC
CASSLEPPGTQYF
>14|.|.|TRBV7-3|TRBJ2-6
TGTGCCAGCAGCTTCATGTCTGGGGCCAACGTCCTGACTTTC
CASSFMSGANVLTF
>14|.|once|TRBV7-3|TRBJ1-1
TGTGCCAGCAGCTTAGCGGGGGCGGGAACTGAAGCTTTCTTT
CASSLAGAGTEAFF
>18|TRBD2|few|TRBV28|TRBJ2-1
TGTGCCAGCAGTAATGGACTAGCGGGAGGGTTATCCTACAATGAGCAGTTCTTC
CASSNGLAGGLSYNEQFF
>14|TRBD1|.|TRBV27|TRBJ2-1
TGTGCCAGCAGTGCCCGGGACAGATACAATGAGCAGTTCTTC
CASSARDRYNEQFF
>15|TRBD2|.|TRBV10-3|TRBJ2-7
TGTGCCATCAGTGATCGTAGCGGGATCGGGTCCGAGCAGTACTTC
CAISDRSGIGSEQYF
>14|.|.|TRBV5-5|TRBJ1-2
TGTGCCAGCAGCTTGGTTGACAACTCTCGCGGCTACACCTTC
CASSLVDNSRGYTF
>19|.|.|TRBV4-1|TRBJ1-2
TGCGCCAGCAGCCAAGATTTAATCCCTTTCCGGACAGTCAACTATGGCTACACCTTC
CASSQDLIPFRTVNYGYTF
>16|TRBD1|.|TRBV2|TRBJ2-7
TGTGCCAGCAGTCTTGCCCCACAGGGGACCGGCTACGAGCAGTACTTC
CASSLAPQGTGYEQYF
>14|.|.|TRBV6-5|TRBJ1-1
TGTGCCAGCAGCCGCGGCAGGGGTCTTGCTGAAGCTTTCTTT
CASSRGRGLAEAFF
>16|TRBD1|.|TRBV28|TRBJ1-2
TGTGCCAGCAGTTTAATGGGGACAGGGGGCCTTTATGGCTACACCTTC
CASSLMGTGGLYGYTF
>13|.|few|TRBV28|TRBJ2-7
TGTGCCAGCAGTTTATCCCCATTCAACGAGCAGTACTTC
CASSLSPFNEQYF
>15|.|.|TRBV7-6|TRBJ1-5
TGTGCCAGCAGCTTAAGGACGGGCGGGAATCAGCCCCAGCATTTT
CASSLRTGGNQPQHF
>16|.|once|TRBV15|TRBJ2-5
TGTGCCACCAGCAGAGATCCGGGCCGGGGTAGAGAGACCCAGTACTTC
CATSRDPGRGRETQYF
>14|TRBD1|.|TRBV18|TRBJ2-5
TGTGCCAGCTCACCTGACAGGGGGCAAGAGACCCAGTACTTC
CASSPDRGQETQYF
>14|.|.|TRBV19|TRBJ2-3
TGTGCCAGTAGTATCTCCAGGGCCACAGATACGCAGTATTTT
CASSISRATDTQYF
>13|TRBD2|.|TRBV6-5|TRBJ2-7
TGTGCCAGCAGCGTGGGCTCGGGGGGTTGGCAGTACTTC
CASSVGSGGWQYF
>19|TRBD1|.|TRBV5-5|TRBJ2-7
TGTGCCAGCAGCCCTCTAGGGGAATCCGGGACAGGGGTCTCCTACGAGCAGTACTTC
CASSPLGESGTGVSYEQYF